A selection of T cell receptor beta chains follows, all from one sample in a study of cytomegalovirus exposure and HLA in healthy donors. TCRdb's table, derived via immunoSEQ multiplex PCR, lists solely in-frame clones and lacks some. The sample lists about 140,000 clones; under 90% were seen once. The sample consisted of PBMCs. Every receptor here comes from a man in his forties in good health and CMV-seronegative. The CDR3 runs from the conserved cysteine through the conserved F or W. Fields, in order: V gene, D gene, clone size, J gene, CDR3 protein, CDR3 DNA. The D gene is left open where the match is weak. Clone sizes are given selectively: once, few, many, or a class where the clone is expanded.

TRBV12-5	.	.	TRBJ2-3	CASGLRTPDTQYF	TGTGCTAGTGGTTTGCGGACACCCGATACGCAGTATTTT
TRBV27	TRBD2	.	TRBJ2-7	CASSPRLAGDEQYF	TGTGCCAGCAGTCCCCGACTAGCGGGGGATGAGCAGTACTTC
TRBV19	TRBD1	few	TRBJ2-7	CASRPTGVIYEQYF	TGTGCCAGTAGGCCGACAGGGGTCATTTACGAGCAGTACTTC
TRBV18	.	.	TRBJ2-1	CASSPGARQNNEQFF	TGTGCCAGCTCACCAGGCGCGCGACAGAACAATGAGCAGTTCTTC
TRBV6-6	TRBD1	.	TRBJ1-1	CASSYTGANTEAFF	TGTGCCAGCAGTTACACAGGGGCGAACACTGAAGCTTTCTTT
TRBV10-2	TRBD1	.	TRBJ2-7	CASTPGTTGTGKYEQYF	TGCGCCAGCACCCCCGGTACTACTGGGACAGGGAAATACGAGCAGTACTTC
TRBV27	.	.	TRBJ1-2	CASSGRNPSRYGYTF	TGTGCCAGCAGTGGCCGTAACCCCTCACGTTATGGCTACACCTTC
TRBV6-6	TRBD1	.	TRBJ1-2	CASELTGGNYGYTF	TGTGCCAGCGAACTAACAGGGGGCAACTATGGCTACACCTTC
TRBV19	.	.	TRBJ1-1	CASSIVGLPQDTEAFF	TGTGCCAGTAGTATAGTAGGACTCCCTCAGGACACTGAAGCTTTCTTT
TRBV6-1	.	.	TRBJ2-6	CAGSALTDSGHHSGANVLTF	TGTGCCGGCAGTGCCCTGACTGACAGCGGGCACCACTCTGGGGCCAACGTCCTGACTTTC
TRBV11-3	TRBD1	once	TRBJ1-1	CASSLGTGRNTEAFF	TGTGCCAGCAGCCTGGGGACAGGGAGGAACACTGAAGCTTTCTTT
TRBV5-1	TRBD1	.	TRBJ1-1	CASSSQTGTGGRAFF	TGCGCCAGCAGCTCTCAAACCGGGACAGGGGGCAGGGCTTTCTTT
TRBV10-2	.	.	TRBJ1-5	CASSESRRDQPQHF	TGCGCCAGCAGTGAATCCAGGAGGGATCAGCCCCAGCATTTT
TRBV6-5	.	.	TRBJ2-3	CASSYSRGTDTQYF	TGTGCCAGCAGTTACTCGAGGGGCACAGATACGCAGTATTTT
TRBV30	.	once	TRBJ1-1	CAWSMRRENTEAFF	TGTGCCTGGAGCATGCGGCGGGAGAACACTGAAGCTTTCTTT
TRBV27	TRBD1	.	TRBJ1-2	CASSLRRTGGLTNYGYTF	TGTGCCAGCAGTCTCCGAAGGACAGGGGGCCTAACTAACTATGGCTACACCTTC
TRBV28	.	.	TRBJ2-1	CATRGAAYNEQFF	TGTGCCACTCGGGGGGCCGCGTACAATGAGCAGTTCTTC
TRBV29-1	TRBD1	.	TRBJ1-1	CSVYRGGGGTEAFF	TGCAGCGTTTACAGGGGCGGGGGGGGGACTGAAGCTTTCTTT
TRBV27	.	.	TRBJ2-2	CASSLYRANTGELFF	TGTGCCAGCAGTTTATACCGAGCGAACACCGGGGAGCTGTTTTTT
TRBV10-1	.	.	TRBJ2-5	CASPCGETQYF	TGCGCCAGCCCTTGCGGAGAGACCCAGTACTTC
TRBV29-1	.	.	TRBJ2-7	CSGRTGLEQYF	TGCAGCGGGAGGACCGGTTTGGAGCAGTACTTC
TRBV28	.	.	TRBJ1-5	CASNLGARAGGNQPQHF	TGTGCCAGCAACCTAGGGGCCAGGGCAGGGGGCAATCAGCCCCAGCATTTT
TRBV6-5	.	.	TRBJ1-2	CASMGRTNYGYTF	TGTGCCAGCATGGGGCGGACTAACTATGGCTACACCTTC
TRBV9	TRBD2	.	TRBJ2-1	CASSVSSFEGRGGDNEQFF	TGTGCCAGCAGCGTATCCTCCTTCGAGGGGCGGGGGGGTGACAATGAGCAGTTCTTC
TRBV7-9	TRBD1	.	TRBJ2-4	CASSPYLQGGRGKNIQYF	TGTGCCAGCAGCCCGTACTTACAGGGGGGAAGGGGCAAAAACATTCAGTACTTC
TRBV15	TRBD1	few	TRBJ1-1	CATSRDYRGSDTEAFF	TGTGCCACCAGCAGAGATTACAGGGGCTCTGACACTGAAGCTTTCTTT
TRBV10-2	.	.	TRBJ1-2	CASSESGTAMEGYTF	TGCGCCAGCAGTGAGTCGGGCACCGCAATGGAAGGCTACACCTTC
TRBV9	TRBD1	once	TRBJ1-2	CASSTGGQANYGYTF	TGTGCCAGCAGCACAGGTGGACAGGCTAACTATGGCTACACCTTC
TRBV2	.	.	TRBJ1-1	CASRETEMNTEAFF	TGTGCCAGCAGAGAGACAGAGATGAACACTGAAGCTTTCTTT
TRBV18	TRBD1	.	TRBJ2-3	CASLTRTGDADTQYF	TGTGCCAGCCTTACCCGGACAGGGGACGCAGATACGCAGTATTTT
TRBV5-1	TRBD1	.	TRBJ2-3	CASRQTGFMDTQYF	TGCGCCAGCAGGCAGACAGGGTTCATGGATACGCAGTATTTT
TRBV14	.	.	TRBJ1-1	CASSQFLGGVEAFF	TGTGCCAGCAGCCAGTTTCTAGGGGGGGTTGAAGCTTTCTTT
TRBV5-1	.	.	TRBJ2-6	CASSLLSWVEGSGANVLTF	TGCGCCAGCAGTTTGTTGAGCTGGGTGGAGGGCTCTGGGGCCAACGTCCTGACTTTC
TRBV4-3	TRBD2	.	TRBJ2-7	CASSQDPTSGYEQYF	TGCGCCAGCAGCCAAGATCCGACTAGCGGCTACGAGCAGTACTTC
TRBV27	TRBD1	.	TRBJ1-1	CASSPGQGKANTEAFF	TGTGCCAGCAGTCCCGGACAGGGAAAAGCTAACACTGAAGCTTTCTTT
TRBV29-1	.	.	TRBJ2-2	CSVAKGSGNTGELFF	TGCAGCGTTGCCAAGGGGTCAGGGAACACCGGGGAGCTGTTTTTT
TRBV7-6	TRBD1	.	TRBJ2-5	CASSMTGIETQYF	TGTGCCAGCAGCATGACAGGGATAGAGACCCAGTACTTC
TRBV28	.	.	TRBJ1-6	CASSLDPRAGGFNSPLHF	TGTGCCAGCAGTTTAGATCCCCGGGCGGGGGGCTTTAATTCACCCCTCCACTTT
TRBV5-1	.	.	TRBJ1-2	CASSLDSPNYGYTF	TGCGCCAGCAGCTTGGACAGCCCTAACTATGGCTACACCTTC